The clone carrying this T cell receptor beta chain was recorded a few times. The antigen is unknown. The data originate from a study of identical twins. The trim removed 5 bases at V and 8 bases at J, leaving 9 bases unmatched. The germline gives CDR1 KGHSH, CDR2 LQKENI. The CDR3 is made up of 15 amino acids. TCRdb re-called the 5' RACE reads with MiXCR, one entry per CDR3 protein. The sample lists about 920,000 distinct CDR3 sequences, more than 9% occurring once. Whole-study findings and limits: Those out-of-frame alpha sequences shared by twins showed an excess of low generation probability.

The sample was also linked to a second study, of yellow fever vaccine responses in identical twins.

The source of this sequence is a woman under 30 in good health. Material: PBMCs. The chain employs TRBV18 and TRBJ2-1; TRBD2 matches at 10 bases. CDR3 nucleotide sequence: TGTGCCAGCTCAACTACTAGCGGGGCGGGAGATGAGCAGTTCTTC. Translated: CASSTTSGAGDEQFF.